This T cell receptor (beta chain) was documented in a study of blood T cell repertoires in COVID-19. In the study overall: Samples representing acute and convalescent COVID-19 were sourced from the United States, Italy and Spain. Sample material is recorded as cDNA or gDNA derived from T cells, B-cell-depleted T cells, or PBMCs.

This CDR3 comprises 15 residues. The V gene end was trimmed by 6 bases and the J gene end by 3 bases; junction bases not matched to a gene: 11. Germline V gives CDR1 MNHEY, CDR2 SVGAGI. Per the original methods: Estimation of nucleated cell counts was performed using reference gene primer amplification. Assay used: immunoSEQ multiplex PCR; TCRdb lists only in-frame clones, some missing. Clone size and the V and J calls come from that table; the DNA yielded D and trimming. The sample shows roughly 74,000 clones, 70% to 90% of them seen only once. This sequence was found in a man aged 65 to 79 with active or convalescent COVID-19. The chain joins TRBV6-5 to TRBJ2-7; 7 bases match TRBD2. The sample was peripheral blood. CDR3: CASRPTRSGNYEQYF. CDR3 nucleotide sequence: TGTGCCAGCAGACCAACCCGGAGCGGGAACTACGAGCAGTACTTC.